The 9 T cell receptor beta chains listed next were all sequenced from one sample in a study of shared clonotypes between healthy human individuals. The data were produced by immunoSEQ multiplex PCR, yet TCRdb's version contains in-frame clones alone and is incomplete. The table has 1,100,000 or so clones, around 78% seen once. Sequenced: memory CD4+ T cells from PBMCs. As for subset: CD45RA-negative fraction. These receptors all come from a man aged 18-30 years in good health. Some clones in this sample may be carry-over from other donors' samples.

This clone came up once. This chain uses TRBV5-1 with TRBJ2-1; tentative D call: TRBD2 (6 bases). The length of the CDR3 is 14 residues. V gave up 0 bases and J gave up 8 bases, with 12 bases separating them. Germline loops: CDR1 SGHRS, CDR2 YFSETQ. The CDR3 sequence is CASSLGLAFDEQFF. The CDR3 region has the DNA TGCGCCAGCAGCTTGGGGCTAGCGTTCGATGAGCAGTTCTTC.

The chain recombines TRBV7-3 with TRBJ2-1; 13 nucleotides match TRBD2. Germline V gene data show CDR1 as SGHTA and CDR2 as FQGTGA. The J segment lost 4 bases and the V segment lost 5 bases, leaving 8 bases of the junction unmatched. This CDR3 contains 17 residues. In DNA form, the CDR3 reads TGTGCCAGCAGCCCAGGACTAGCGGGAGCGGGATACAATGAGCAGTTCTTC. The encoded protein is CASSPGLAGAGYNEQFF.

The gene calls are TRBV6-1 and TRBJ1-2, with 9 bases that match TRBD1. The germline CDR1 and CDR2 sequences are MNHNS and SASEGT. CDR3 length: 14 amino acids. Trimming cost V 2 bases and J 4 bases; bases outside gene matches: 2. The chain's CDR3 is CASSEPGQGYGYTF. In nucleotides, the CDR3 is TGTGCCAGCAGTGAACCGGGACAGGGCTATGGCTACACCTTC.

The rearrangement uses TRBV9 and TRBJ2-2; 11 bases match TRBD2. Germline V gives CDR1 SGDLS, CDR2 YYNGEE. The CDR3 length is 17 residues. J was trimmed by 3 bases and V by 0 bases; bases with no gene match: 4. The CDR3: CASSVVPSGRYTGELFF. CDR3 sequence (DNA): TGTGCCAGCAGCGTAGTGCCTAGCGGGAGGTACACCGGGGAGCTGTTTTTT.

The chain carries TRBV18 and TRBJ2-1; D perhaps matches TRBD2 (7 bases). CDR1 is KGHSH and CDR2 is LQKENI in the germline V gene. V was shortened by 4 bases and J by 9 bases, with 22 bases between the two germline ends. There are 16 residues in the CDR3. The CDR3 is CASSQASGKGRGEQFF. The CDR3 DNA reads TGTGCCAGCTCACAAGCCAGCGGGAAAGGCAGGGGTGAGCAGTTCTTC.

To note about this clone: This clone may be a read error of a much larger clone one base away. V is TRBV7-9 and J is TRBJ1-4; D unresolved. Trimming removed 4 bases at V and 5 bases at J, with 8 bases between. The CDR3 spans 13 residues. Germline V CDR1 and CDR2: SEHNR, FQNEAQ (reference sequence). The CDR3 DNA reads TGTGCCAGCAGCTCAGGCTCAAATGAAAAACTGTTTTTT. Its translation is CASSSGSNEKLFF.

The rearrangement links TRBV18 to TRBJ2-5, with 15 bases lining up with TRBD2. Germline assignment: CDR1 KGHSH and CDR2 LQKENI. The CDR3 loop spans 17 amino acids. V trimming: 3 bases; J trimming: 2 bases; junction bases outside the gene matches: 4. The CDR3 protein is CASSPLGLAGGQETQYF. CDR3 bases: TGTGCCAGCTCACCCCTCGGACTAGCGGGAGGGCAAGAGACCCAGTACTTC.

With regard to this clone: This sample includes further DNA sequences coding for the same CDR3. In DNA, the CDR3 is TGTGCCATCAGTGGGGAGGGACAGGGATATGGCTACACCTTC. It codes for CAISGEGQGYGYTF. This chain links TRBV10-3 with TRBJ1-2; 9 bases match TRBD1. CDR1 and CDR2 (germline): ENHRY, SYGVKD. The trim removed 4 bases at V and 5 bases at J, leaving 5 bases unmatched. The CDR3 extends over 14 amino acids.

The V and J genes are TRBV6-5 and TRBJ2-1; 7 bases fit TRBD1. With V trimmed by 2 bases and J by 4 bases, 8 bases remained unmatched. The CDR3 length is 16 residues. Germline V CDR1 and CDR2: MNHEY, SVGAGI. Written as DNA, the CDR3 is TGTGCCAGCAGTTACCTATCGGGACAGTTTTACAATGAGCAGTTCTTC. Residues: CASSYLSGQFYNEQFF.